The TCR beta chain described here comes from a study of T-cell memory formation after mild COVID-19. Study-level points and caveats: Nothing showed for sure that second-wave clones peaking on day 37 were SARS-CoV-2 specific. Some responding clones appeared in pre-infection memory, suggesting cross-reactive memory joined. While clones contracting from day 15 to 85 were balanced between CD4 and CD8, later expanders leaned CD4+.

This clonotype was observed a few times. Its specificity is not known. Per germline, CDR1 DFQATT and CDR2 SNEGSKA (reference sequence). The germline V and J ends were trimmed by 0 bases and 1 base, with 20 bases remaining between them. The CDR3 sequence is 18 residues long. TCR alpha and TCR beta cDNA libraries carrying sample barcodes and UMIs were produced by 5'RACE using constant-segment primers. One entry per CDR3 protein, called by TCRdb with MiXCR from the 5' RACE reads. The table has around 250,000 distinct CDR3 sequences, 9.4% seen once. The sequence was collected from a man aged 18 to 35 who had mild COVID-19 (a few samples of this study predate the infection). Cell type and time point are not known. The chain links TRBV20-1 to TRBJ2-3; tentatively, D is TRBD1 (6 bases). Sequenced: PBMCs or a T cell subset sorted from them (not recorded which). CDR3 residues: CSARDLARGEDRTDTQYF. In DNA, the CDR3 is TGCAGTGCTAGAGATCTGGCCAGGGGAGAAGACCGCACAGATACGCAGTATTTT.